These 11 T cell receptor beta chains were all obtained from the same sample, sequenced in a study of cytomegalovirus exposure and HLA in healthy donors. Both 60 Vbeta primers and 13 Jbeta primers went into the PCR. Libraries were prepared by immunoSEQ multiplex PCR; TCRdb keeps only in-frame clonotypes and omits some of them. The sample has roughly 250,000 clones, around 66% seen once. The sequenced sample was PBMCs. These receptors all stem from a female donor in good health and CMV-seronegative.

V gene TRBV28 combines with J gene TRBJ2-1; 14 bases fit TRBD2. The CDR3 loop spans 16 amino acids. Per the germline V gene, CDR1 is MDHEN and CDR2 is SYDVKM. V lost 4 bases, J lost 8 bases, and 7 bases stayed unmatched. CDR3 sequence: CASSYRTSGRRDEQFF. The CDR3 DNA follows: TGTGCCAGCAGTTACAGGACTAGCGGGAGGAGGGATGAGCAGTTCTTC.

This clone was recorded only once. This chain connects TRBV19 to TRBJ1-1; D gene uncertain. This CDR3 is built from 15 residues. The V end lost 5 bases, the J end lost 1 base, and 14 bases lay between the germline ends. CDR1 is LNHDA and CDR2 is SQIVND in the germline V gene (reference sequence). In DNA, the CDR3 is TGTGCCAGTAGTCAGTCATCTTATACGAACACTGAAGCTTTCTTT. Translated: CASSQSSYTNTEAFF.

This clone was seen only once. An end of the junction does not agree with germline; a read error may underlie this. This chain uses TRBV7-2 with TRBJ2-7; 9 nucleotides match TRBD1. CDR1 and CDR2 (germline): SGHTA, FQGNSA. The CDR3 covers 16 residues. The CDR3 reads CASSTPGTGSSNEQYF. CDR3 nucleotide sequence: TGTGCCAGCAGCACCCCCGGGACAGGGAGCTCCAACGAGCAGTACTTC.

This clone has just a few counts. The rearrangement links TRBV18 to TRBJ2-7, with D perhaps TRBD1 (6 bases). Trimming removed 6 bases from V and 3 bases from J, with 9 bases in between. The germline V gene has CDR1 KGHSH and CDR2 LQKENI. This CDR3 spans 12 amino acids. The CDR3 protein is CASSQGFYEQYF. CDR3 sequence (DNA): TGTGCCAGCTCCCAGGGGTTCTACGAGCAGTACTTC. The whole variable domain, remainder taken from reference TRBV18 and TRBJ2-7, is NAGVMQNPRHLVRRRGQEARLRCSPMKGHSHVYWYRQLPEEGLKFMVYLQKENIIDESGMPKERFSAEFPKEGPSILRIQQVVRGDSAAYFCASSQGFYEQYFGPGTRLTVT.

The chain combines TRBV4-2 with TRBJ1-1, with a tentative D call TRBD1 (5 bases). Germline values: CDR1 LGHNA, CDR2 YNFKEQ. This CDR3 region has 15 residues. V dropped 3 bases and J dropped 3 bases, with 14 bases sitting between them. The CDR3 DNA is TGTGCCAGCAGCCATCCACAAACGGGGGACACTGAAGCTTTCTTT. Translated: CASSHPQTGDTEAFF.

The chain recombines TRBV6-5 with TRBJ2-7, with a possible D match to TRBD2 (6 bases). This CDR3 region has 15 residues. Germline CDR1 and CDR2: MNHEY and SVGAGI. Trimming pared 10 bases from V and 5 bases from J, leaving 24 bases between. Written as DNA, the CDR3 is TGTGCCACCACCCCTCCTGGGGGGTCCCAGAACGAGCAGTACTTC. This codes for CATTPPGGSQNEQYF.

This clone was seen more than once but under ten times. The chain employs TRBV5-4 and TRBJ2-7, with a tentative D call TRBD1 (5 bases). The ends were cut back, 4 bases at V and 3 bases at J, with 14 bases in the middle. Germline loops: CDR1 SGHNT, CDR2 YYREEE (reference sequence). CDR3 size: 14 residues. CDR3 residues: CASSLRGYNYEQYF. The CDR3 DNA reads TGTGCCAGCAGCCTTAGGGGCTATAACTACGAGCAGTACTTC.

J is TRBJ2-7 and V is TRBV13; the match to TRBD1 covers 9 bases. V lost 4 bases and J lost 5; bases outside the gene matches: 15. Germline V gene lookup returns CDR1 PRHDT and CDR2 FYEKMQ (reference sequence). This CDR3 has 17 residues. The CDR3, as DNA: TGTGCCAGCAGCTCTTCCCTAGGGACAGGGTTTACCGACGAGCAGTACTTC. Translation gives CASSSSLGTGFTDEQYF.

This clone came up a few times. The chain has TRBV14 and TRBJ2-2, with TRBD2 matching over 10 bases. V trimming: 6 bases; J trimming: 6 bases; junction bases outside the gene matches: 4. CDR1 and CDR2 from the germline V gene are SGHDN and FVKESK. This CDR3 is built from 14 residues. This CDR3 reads CASRVAGGSGELFF. DNA of the CDR3: TGTGCCAGCAGAGTAGCGGGAGGTTCCGGGGAGCTGTTTTTT. The complete variable domain, with remaining parts taken from reference TRBV14 and TRBJ2-2, reads EAGVTQFPSHSVIEKGQTVTLRCDPISGHDNLYWYRRVMGKEIKFLLHFVKESKQDESGMPNNRFLAERTGGTYSTLKVQPAELEDSGVYFCASRVAGGSGELFFGEGSRLTVL.

V gene TRBV11-2 combines with J gene TRBJ2-5; 7 positions match TRBD1. Matching the DNA end better, TRBJ2-7 makes the J call doubtful. The CDR3 consists of 14 residues. From germline, CDR1 is SGHAT and CDR2 FQNNGV. The CDR3 region has the DNA TGTGCCAGCAGCAATAACAGGGGCCACTACGAGCAGTACTTC. Amino acids: CASSNNRGHYEQYF.

The CDR3 is CATSRETGTSGQGAQFF. CDR3 DNA: TGTGCCACCAGCAGAGAAACCGGGACTAGCGGGCAGGGCGCGCAGTTCTTC. The V call is TRBV15, the J call TRBJ2-1; 12 bases are a match to TRBD2. CDR3 size: 17 residues. With V trimmed by 0 bases and J by 12 bases, 12 bases remained unmatched. Looked up from germline, CDR1 is LNHNV and CDR2 is YYDKDF (reference sequence).